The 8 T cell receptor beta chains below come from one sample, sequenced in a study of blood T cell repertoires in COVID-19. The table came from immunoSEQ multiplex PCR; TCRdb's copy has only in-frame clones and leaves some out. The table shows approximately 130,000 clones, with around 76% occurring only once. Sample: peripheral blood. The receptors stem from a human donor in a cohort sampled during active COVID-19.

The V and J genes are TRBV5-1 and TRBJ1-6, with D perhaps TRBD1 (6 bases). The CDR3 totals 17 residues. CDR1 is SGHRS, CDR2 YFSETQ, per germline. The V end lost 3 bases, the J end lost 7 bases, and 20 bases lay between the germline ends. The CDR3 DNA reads TGCGCCAGCAGCTCCAACCCCGGGGCAGGGGAAAATTCACCCCTCCACTTT. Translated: CASSSNPGAGENSPLHF.

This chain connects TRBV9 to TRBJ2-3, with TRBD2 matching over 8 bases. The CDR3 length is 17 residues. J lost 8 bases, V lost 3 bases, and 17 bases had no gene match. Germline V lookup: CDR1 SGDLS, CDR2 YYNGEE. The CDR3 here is CASSASSRDGGASTQYF. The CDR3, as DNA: TGTGCCAGCAGCGCCTCCTCTCGGGACGGGGGGGCCAGTACGCAGTATTTT.

The CDR3 is CATSTQGYEQYF. In DNA, the CDR3 is TGTGCCACCAGCACTCAGGGGTACGAGCAGTACTTC. The chain uses TRBV15 and TRBJ2-7, with a weak D call TRBD1 (6 bases). CDR1 is LNHNV, CDR2 YYDKDF, per germline (reference sequence). This CDR3 comprises 12 residues. Trimming removed 4 bases at V and 4 bases at J, with 8 bases between. Together with reference TRBV15 and TRBJ2-7, the CDR3 gives the full variable domain: DAMVIQNPRYQVTQFGKPVTLSCSQTLNHNVMYWYQQKSSQAPKLLFHYYDKDFNNEADTPDNFQSRRPNTSFCFLDIRSPGLGDTAMYLCATSTQGYEQYFGPGTRLTVT.

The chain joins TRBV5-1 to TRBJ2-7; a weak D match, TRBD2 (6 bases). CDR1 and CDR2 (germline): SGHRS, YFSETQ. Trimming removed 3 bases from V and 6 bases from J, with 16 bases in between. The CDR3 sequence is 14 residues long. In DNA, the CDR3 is TGCGCCAGCAGCTCCCGGGTGGAGGAGGGCGAGCAGTACTTC. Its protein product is CASSSRVEEGEQYF.

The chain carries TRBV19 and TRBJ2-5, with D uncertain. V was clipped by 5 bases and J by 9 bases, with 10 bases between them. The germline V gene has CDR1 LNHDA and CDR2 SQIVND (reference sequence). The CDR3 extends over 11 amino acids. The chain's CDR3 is CASSLGGAQYF. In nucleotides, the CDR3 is TGTGCCAGTAGTCTCGGCGGCGCCCAGTACTTC. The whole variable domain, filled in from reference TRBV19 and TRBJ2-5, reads DGGITQSPKYLFRKEGQNVTLSCEQNLNHDAMYWYRQDPGQGLRLIYYSQIVNDFQKGDIAEGYSVSREKKESFPLTVTSAQKNPTAFYLCASSLGGAQYFGPGTRLLVL.

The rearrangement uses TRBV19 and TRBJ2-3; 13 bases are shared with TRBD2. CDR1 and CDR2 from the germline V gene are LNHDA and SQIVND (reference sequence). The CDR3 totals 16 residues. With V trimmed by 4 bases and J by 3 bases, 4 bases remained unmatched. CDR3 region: CASSTTSGGATDTQYF. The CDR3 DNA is TGTGCCAGTAGTACAACTAGCGGGGGGGCTACAGATACGCAGTATTTT.

CDR3 amino acids: CASSGAGSGSGNTIYF. CDR3 sequence (DNA): TGTGCCAGCAGTGGAGCGGGGAGTGGAAGTGGAAACACCATATATTTT. The rearrangement joins TRBV6-1 to TRBJ1-3, with unresolved D. The V gene lost 4 bases and the J gene lost 3 bases, with 16 bases spanning the gap. The CDR3 totals 16 residues. Germline CDR1 is MNHNS and CDR2 is SASEGT.

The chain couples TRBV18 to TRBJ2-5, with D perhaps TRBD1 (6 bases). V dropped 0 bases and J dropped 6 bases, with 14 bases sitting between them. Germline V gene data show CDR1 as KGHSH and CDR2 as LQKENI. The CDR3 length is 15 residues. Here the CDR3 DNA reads TGTGCCAGCTCACCACCCGACAGGCTGCAAAAGACCCAGTACTTC. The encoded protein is CASSPPDRLQKTQYF.